In its sample, the clone carrying this T cell receptor beta chain was seen a few times. Its antigen remains unknown. Germline trimming cut 7 bases from V and 5 bases from J; bases unmatched to any gene: 14. The germline CDR1 and CDR2 sequences are SQVTM and ANQGSEA. There are 15 residues in the CDR3. TCRdb re-called the RT-PCR reads through MiXCR, storing one row per CDR3 protein. The sample has about 300,000 distinct CDR3 sequences, about 20% seen once; the top ten hold 10%. This sample is part of a study of response to subunit inactivated influenza vaccine. Notes on the study in general: There was a suggestion from the authors that each seasonal influenza vaccination recruits few new T cells.

This TCR derives from a man between 50 and 69 years old who received an inactivated influenza vaccine. J is TRBJ2-1 and V is TRBV29-1, with TRBD2 identical over 7 bases. Material: PBMCs from blood, obtained approximately 20 months after vaccination. The CDR3 loop reads CSACGGASGDNEQFF. The DNA for the CDR3 is TGCAGCGCTTGCGGGGGTGCCAGTGGAGACAATGAGCAGTTCTTC.